The 27 T cell receptor beta chains below were found in one sample sequenced in a study of T cells in Graves' hyperthyroidism and ophthalmopathy. Amplified TCR beta CDR3 regions came from RNA transcripts. During a first-round RT-PCR of the TCR CDR3, the HTBI primer set was used. TCRdb independently ran MiXCR on the multiplex PCR reads; one entry per CDR3 protein. The repertoire consists of 650,000 to 800,000 distinct CDR3 sequences, with 45% occurring once and the leading ten covering less than 9%. The sequencing input was peripheral blood or thyroid tissue (not recorded which). The source is an adult man with Graves' disease, either hyperthyroidism or ophthalmopathy (not recorded which).

On this clonotype: Since a much larger clone is just one base distant, this may be a read error. V and J are TRBV4-1 and TRBJ1-3; 8 bases are a match to TRBD1. V lost 5 bases to trimming and J lost 2 bases; unmatched junction nucleotides: 5. CDR3 size: 15 residues. Germline V CDR1 and CDR2: MGHRA, YSYEKL. The CDR3 sequence is CASSTRTGPGNTIYF. The CDR3 DNA sequence: TGCGCCAGCAGCACCCGGACAGGGCCTGGAAACACCATATATTTT.

The J gene is TRBJ1-2, the V gene TRBV7-3, with D tentatively TRBD1 (6 bases). The CDR3 loop spans 14 amino acids. Germline CDR1 reads SGHTA; CDR2 reads FQGTGA. Trimming left V 8 bases short and J 2 bases short, with 15 bases between. The CDR3 sequence is CASSHDRTNYGYTF. CDR3 DNA sequence: TGTGCCAGCTCCCATGACAGGACGAACTATGGCTACACCTTC. The variable domain in full, completed from reference TRBV7-3 and TRBJ1-2, reads GAGVSQTPSNKVTEKGKYVELRCDPISGHTALYWYRQSLGQGPEFLIYFQGTGAADDSGLPNDRFFAVRPEGSVSTLKIQRTERGDSAVYLCASSHDRTNYGYTFGSGTRLTVV.

V usage is TRBV2 and J usage is TRBJ2-5, with 9 bases fitting TRBD2. CDR3 length: 14 amino acids. V trimming: 4 bases; J trimming: 3 bases; junction bases outside the gene matches: 3. The germline V gene has CDR1 SNHLY and CDR2 FYNNEI. CDR3 loop: CASSVPSGKETQYF. The CDR3 DNA is TGTGCCAGCAGTGTGCCTAGCGGGAAAGAGACCCAGTACTTC.

The chain recombines TRBV7-9 with TRBJ1-5; D not certain. This CDR3 has 12 residues. Looked up from germline, CDR1 is SEHNR and CDR2 is FQNEAQ (reference sequence). V gave up 5 bases and J gave up 5 bases, with 7 bases separating them. The CDR3 bases are TGTGCCAGCAGCGGGGATCATCAGCCCCAGCATTTT. It specifies CASSGDHQPQHF.

Note on this clonotype: Possible read error: a much larger clone is one base away. V gene TRBV29-1 combines with J gene TRBJ2-7; 8 nucleotides agree with TRBD2. This CDR3 is 12 amino acids long. Germline V gene data show CDR1 as SQVTM and CDR2 as ANQGSEA. The CDR3 is CSVGSGGYEQHF. Here the CDR3 DNA reads TGCAGCGTTGGCAGCGGGGGCTACGAGCAGCACTTC.

This clonotype was recorded at least ten times. Germline and junction disagree at one end, which may indicate a read error. The rearrangement links TRBV5-1 to TRBJ1-1, with D unresolved. The CDR3 has 12 residues. Germline lookup yields CDR1 SGHRS and CDR2 YFSETQ. CDR3 DNA: TGTGCCAGCAGCTCCATGAACACTGAAGCTTTCTTT. Protein: CASSSMNTEAFF.

The CDR3 reads CSARMGGWNTIYF. The CDR3 nucleotides are TGCAGTGCCAGAATGGGCGGGTGGAACACCATATATTTT. The V gene is TRBV20-1, the J gene TRBJ1-3, with D hard to call. In germline, CDR1 is DFQATT, CDR2 SNEGSKA (reference sequence). The V and J ends lost 6 bases and 7 bases respectively, with 16 bases between them. The CDR3 sequence is 13 residues long.

The chain links TRBV29-1 to TRBJ1-1; D not certain. Trimming pared 6 bases from V and 4 bases from J, leaving 9 bases between. The CDR3 has 11 residues. CDR1 is SQVTM, CDR2 ANQGSEA, per germline. In DNA form, the CDR3 reads TGCAGCGTCCCGGCGGCCACTGAAGCTTTCTTT. This codes for CSVPAATEAFF.

V is TRBV2 and J is TRBJ1-1; TRBD1 might be the D (5 bases). CDR1 is SNHLY, CDR2 FYNNEI, per germline. The length of the CDR3 is 16 residues. Trimming cost V 5 bases and J 0 bases, with 16 bases left between them. This CDR3 is CASSPPGVDMNTEAFF. The CDR3, as DNA: TGTGCCAGCAGTCCACCGGGGGTTGACATGAACACTGAAGCTTTCTTT.

The chain joins TRBV15 to TRBJ1-5; D is undetermined. Germline lookup yields CDR1 LNHNV and CDR2 YYDKDF (reference sequence). Trimming removed 5 bases at V and 0 bases at J, with 17 bases between. The CDR3 has 17 amino acids. This chain's CDR3 is CATSDRLGVYSNQPQHF. CDR3 nucleotide sequence: TGTGCCACCAGCGATAGACTAGGAGTTTATAGCAATCAGCCCCAGCATTTT.

The rearrangement uses TRBV29-1 and TRBJ2-7; 7 bases are a match to TRBD2. In germline, CDR1 is SQVTM, CDR2 ANQGSEA. The CDR3 extends over 13 amino acids. J gave up 6 bases and V 2 bases, and 7 bases lay outside the gene matches. The CDR3: CSVELAVLGEQYF. For the CDR3, the DNA is TGCAGCGTTGAACTAGCGGTCCTCGGCGAGCAGTACTTC.

Ten or more counts support this clonotype. This rearrangement joins TRBV24-1 to TRBJ1-1, with a possible D match to TRBD1 (5 bases). This CDR3 is 13 amino acids long. Trimming cost V 2 bases and J 8 bases, with 11 bases left between them. Germline lookup yields CDR1 KGHDR and CDR2 SFDVKD. DNA for the CDR3: TGTGCCACCAGTGATTCTTGGCAGGGCGAAGCTTTCTTT. The encoded protein is CATSDSWQGEAFF.

The gene calls are TRBV29-1 and TRBJ1-2, with 9 bases fitting TRBD1. There are 15 residues in the CDR3. V was clipped by 8 bases and J by 5 bases; unmatched bases: 15. Germline CDR1 SQVTM, CDR2 ANQGSEA. For the CDR3, the DNA is TGCAGCCAAGCTGTTGGGACAGGGCAGAAGTATGGCTACACCTTC. It translates to CSQAVGTGQKYGYTF.

This clonotype appeared a few times. The chain carries TRBV10-3 and TRBJ1-2, with D perhaps matching TRBD1 (5 bases). The CDR3 extends over 16 amino acids. V was pared by 3 bases and J by 0 bases, with 14 bases between. Germline CDR1 reads ENHRY; CDR2 reads SYGVKD. This CDR3 reads CAISEFDSPSNYGYTF. The CDR3, as DNA: TGTGCCATCAGTGAATTTGACAGCCCCTCTAACTATGGCTACACCTTC.

This clonotype came up a few times. The V gene is TRBV11-2, the J gene TRBJ1-1, with no clear D. This CDR3 is 13 amino acids long. Germline CDR1 is SGHAT and CDR2 is FQNNGV. Trimming pared 4 bases from V and 4 bases from J, leaving 10 bases between. CDR3 protein: CASSSTRSTEAFF. The CDR3 DNA sequence: TGTGCCAGCAGCTCAACGCGGAGCACTGAAGCTTTCTTT.

Many counts were recorded for this clonotype. The CDR3 region has the DNA TGTGCCAGCAGCCACCACTGGAGCTCTGGAAACACCATATATTTT. Protein sequence: CASSHHWSSGNTIYF. The chain links TRBV7-9 to TRBJ1-3; D gene unclear. The CDR3 totals 15 residues. The V end was cut by 5 bases, the J end by 0 bases, with 11 bases between. Germline assignment: CDR1 SEHNR and CDR2 FQNEAQ (reference sequence).

CDR3 sequence: CASRGGGNQETQYF. DNA of the CDR3: TGTGCCAGCCGAGGGGGGGGGAACCAAGAGACCCAGTACTTC. The chain employs TRBV7-9 and TRBJ2-5; the D gene is possibly TRBD2 (7 bases). V lost 8 bases and J lost 0, with 13 bases in between. The CDR3 runs 14 residues. Germline CDR1 and CDR2: SEHNR and FQNEAQ (reference sequence). Combining the CDR3 with reference TRBV7-9 and TRBJ2-5 gives the whole variable domain DTGVSQNPRHKITKRGQNVTFRCDPISEHNRLYWYRQTLGQGPEFLTYFQNEAQLEKSRLLSDRFSAERPKGSFSTLEIQRTEQGDSAMYLCASRGGGNQETQYFGPGTRLLVL.

V and J are TRBV29-1 and TRBJ2-1, with 7 bases lining up with TRBD1. Unmatched junction bases numbered 6, after V lost 6 bases and J lost 7 bases. The CDR3 is 12 residues long. The germline V gene has CDR1 SQVTM and CDR2 ANQGSEA. DNA for the CDR3: TGCAGCGTGAAACCGGACAGGAATGAGCAGTTCTTC. This gives the protein CSVKPDRNEQFF.

The chain recombines TRBV7-9 with TRBJ2-7; tentative D call: TRBD1 (6 bases). V was trimmed by 6 bases and J by 5 bases, leaving 20 bases between them. The CDR3 consists of 15 residues. The germline V gene encodes CDR1 SEHNR and CDR2 FQNEAQ (reference sequence). DNA of the CDR3: TGTGCCAGCAGTTTGGGGGCGCGGGTAAAGGACGAGCAGTACTTC. It translates to CASSLGARVKDEQYF.

In this sample, this clonotype turned up many times. The chain couples TRBV20-1 to TRBJ1-1, with TRBD1 matching over 7 bases. Germline V lookup: CDR1 DFQATT, CDR2 SNEGSKA (reference sequence). CDR3 length equals 12 residues. In DNA, the CDR3 is TGCAGCGCGCGGGACAGAGGAACTGAAGCTTTCTTT. It translates to CSARDRGTEAFF.

Only a few counts were recorded for this clonotype. The J gene is TRBJ2-7, the V gene TRBV6-5, with D unclear. The CDR3 consists of 14 residues. The germline CDR1 and CDR2 sequences are MNHEY and SVGAGI. Trimming stripped 0 bases from V and 1 base from J, with 7 bases between. The CDR3 region is CASSYSGRSYEQYF. CDR3 bases: TGTGCCAGCAGTTACTCGGGCCGATCCTACGAGCAGTACTTC.

The chain is built from TRBV19 and TRBJ1-1, with D perhaps TRBD1 (5 bases). The ends were cut back, 11 bases at V and 0 bases at J, with 16 bases in the middle. Germline V CDR1 and CDR2: LNHDA, SQIVND (reference sequence). CDR3 size: 14 residues. The CDR3 DNA sequence: TGTGCCGTCGGAGGGGACGGTATGAACACTGAAGCTTTCTTT. Translated: CAVGGDGMNTEAFF. The variable domain in full, with the rest retrieved from reference TRBV19 and TRBJ1-1, is DGGITQSPKYLFRKEGQNVTLSCEQNLNHDAMYWYRQDPGQGLRLIYYSQIVNDFQKGDIAEGYSVSREKKESFPLTVTSAQKNPTAFYLCAVGGDGMNTEAFFGQGTRLTVV.

The J gene is TRBJ1-1, the V gene TRBV24-1; D call uncertain. CDR3 length equals 16 residues. V was trimmed by 0 bases and J by 6 bases, leaving 16 bases between them. CDR1 and CDR2 (germline): KGHDR, SFDVKD. The CDR3 DNA reads as TGTGCCACCAGTGATTTGACGTGGAGAACATCAGCTGAAGCTTTCTTT. This codes for CATSDLTWRTSAEAFF.

The V gene is TRBV7-3, the J gene TRBJ1-5; 7 positions match TRBD1. The CDR3 spans 16 residues. From germline, CDR1 is SGHTA and CDR2 FQGTGA. Trimming cost V 2 bases and J 0 bases; bases outside gene matches: 4. CDR3 sequence (DNA): TGTGCCAGCAGCTTAGCCCGGGACAGTAGCAATCAGCCCCAGCATTTT. Its protein product is CASSLARDSSNQPQHF. Drawing the rest from reference TRBV7-3 and TRBJ1-5, the complete variable domain is GAGVSQTPSNKVTEKGKYVELRCDPISGHTALYWYRQSLGQGPEFLIYFQGTGAADDSGLPNDRFFAVRPEGSVSTLKIQRTERGDSAVYLCASSLARDSSNQPQHFGDGTRLSIL.

As concerns this clonotype: Just one base apart from a much larger clone, this may be a read error. The genes are TRBV7-9 and TRBJ1-1; the D is unclear. This CDR3 is built from 14 residues. Trimming stripped 5 bases from V and 3 bases from J, with 13 bases between. Germline assignment: CDR1 SEHNR and CDR2 FQNEAQ (reference sequence). The CDR3 DNA sequence: TGTGCCAGCAGCGTCCTCGGTTCGGACACTGAAGCTTTCTTT. Encoded protein: CASSVLGSDTEAFF.

This chain's CDR3 is CASSIGGGEEKLFF. The CDR3 DNA reads as TGTGCCAGTAGTATAGGCGGAGGGGAGGAAAAACTGTTTTTT. V gene TRBV19 combines with J gene TRBJ1-4, with a possible D match to TRBD1 (5 bases). V lost 1 base and J 8 bases, leaving 11 bases between the germline ends. This CDR3 contains 14 residues. Per the germline V gene, CDR1 is LNHDA and CDR2 is SQIVND (reference sequence).

Ten or more counts support this clonotype. The rearrangement joins TRBV7-9 to TRBJ2-7; D not certain. Germline CDR1 reads SEHNR; CDR2 reads FQNEAQ (reference sequence). The V end was cut by 5 bases, the J end by 0 bases, with 5 bases between. The CDR3 extends over 12 amino acids. The CDR3 nucleotides read TGTGCCAGCAGCCCGAGCTCCTACGAGCAGTACTTC. Translating it yields CASSPSSYEQYF.